This T cell receptor beta chain was captured in a study of blood T cell repertoires in COVID-19. About the research overall: Sources were T cells, B-cell-depleted T cells, or PBMCs; the material itself was cDNA or gDNA.

CDR3 length: 14 residues. Germline trimming cut 4 bases from V and 7 bases from J; bases unmatched to any gene: 10. CDR1 and CDR2 (germline): SGHRS, YFSETQ. Original processing methods: Amplified reference gene primers provided the basis for estimating nucleated cell counts. Produced via immunoSEQ multiplex PCR; TCRdb's table is partial and in-frame only. Clonal size and the V and J genes are those of that table, whereas D and trimming came from the DNA. The table has 350,000 to 450,000 clones, less than 85% seen once. The chain joins TRBV5-1 to TRBJ1-2, with TRBD1 matching 7 bases. The clonotype originates from a woman in her late teens or twenties with acute or convalescent COVID-19. Sequencing used peripheral blood. DNA of the CDR3: TGCGCCAGCAGCACTGGACAGGCGGTGGTTGGCTACACCTTC. Translation: CASSTGQAVVGYTF.